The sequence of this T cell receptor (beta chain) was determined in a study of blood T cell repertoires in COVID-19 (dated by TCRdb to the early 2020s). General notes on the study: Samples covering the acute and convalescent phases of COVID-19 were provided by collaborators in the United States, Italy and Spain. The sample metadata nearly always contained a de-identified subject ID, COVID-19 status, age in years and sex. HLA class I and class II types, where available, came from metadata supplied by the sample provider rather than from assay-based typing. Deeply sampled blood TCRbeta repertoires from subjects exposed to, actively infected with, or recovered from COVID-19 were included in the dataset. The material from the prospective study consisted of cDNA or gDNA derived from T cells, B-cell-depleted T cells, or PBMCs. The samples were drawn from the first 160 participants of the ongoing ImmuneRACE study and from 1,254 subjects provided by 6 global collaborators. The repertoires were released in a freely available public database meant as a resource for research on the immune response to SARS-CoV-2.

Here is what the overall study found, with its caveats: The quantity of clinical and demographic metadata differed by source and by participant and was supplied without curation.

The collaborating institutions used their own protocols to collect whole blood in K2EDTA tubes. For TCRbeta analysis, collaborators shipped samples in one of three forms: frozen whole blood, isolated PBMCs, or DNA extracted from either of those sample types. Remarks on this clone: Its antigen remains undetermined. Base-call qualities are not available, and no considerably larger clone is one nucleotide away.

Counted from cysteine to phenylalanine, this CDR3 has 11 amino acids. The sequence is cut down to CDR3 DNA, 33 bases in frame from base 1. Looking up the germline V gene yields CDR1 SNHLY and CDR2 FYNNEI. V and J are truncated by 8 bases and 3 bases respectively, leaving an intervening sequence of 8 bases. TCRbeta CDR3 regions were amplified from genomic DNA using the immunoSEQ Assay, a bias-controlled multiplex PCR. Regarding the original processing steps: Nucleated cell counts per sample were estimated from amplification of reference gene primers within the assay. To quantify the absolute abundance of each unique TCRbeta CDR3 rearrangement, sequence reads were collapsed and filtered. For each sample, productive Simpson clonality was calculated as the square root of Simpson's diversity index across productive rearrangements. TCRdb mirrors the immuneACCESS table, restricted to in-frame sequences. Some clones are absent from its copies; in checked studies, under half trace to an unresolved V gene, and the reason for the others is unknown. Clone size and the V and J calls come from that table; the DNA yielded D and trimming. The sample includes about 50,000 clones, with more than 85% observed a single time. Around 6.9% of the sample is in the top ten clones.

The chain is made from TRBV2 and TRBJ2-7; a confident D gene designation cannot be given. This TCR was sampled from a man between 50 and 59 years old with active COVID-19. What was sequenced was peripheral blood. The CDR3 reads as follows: CASYLSYEQYF. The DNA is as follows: TGTGCCAGCTACCTGAGCTACGAGCAGTACTTC. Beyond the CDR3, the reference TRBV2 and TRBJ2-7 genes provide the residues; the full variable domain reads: EPEVTQTPSHQVTQMGQEVILRCVPISNHLYFYWYRQILGQKVEFLVSFYNNEISEKSEIFDDQFSVERPDGSNFTLKIRSTKLEDSAMYFCASYLSYEQYFGPGTRLTVT.